A selection of T cell receptor beta chains follows, all from one sample in a study of cytomegalovirus exposure and HLA in healthy donors. This table comes from immunoSEQ multiplex PCR, and its TCRdb copy is limited to in-frame clones, with some not included. Counted here are fewer than 200,000 clones, around 80% occurring once; the ten biggest clones make up about 1.7%. Material: PBMCs. The receptors shown here come from a woman between 18 and 29 years old in good health and CMV-seronegative. Each CDR3 is given without its conserved first and last residue. A D gene is named only where the DNA matches it firmly. A clone size is listed for some rows: how often the clone was seen (once, few, many), or a class if it is expanded.

clone size,V gene,J gene,D gene,CDR3 protein
-,TRBV15,TRBJ2-5,TRBD1,ATSTNDRGRYQETQY
once,TRBV18,TRBJ1-4,TRBD1,ASSPSSGGQGGIRKLF
-,TRBV5-4,TRBJ1-1,TRBD1,ASSLATGGGTEAF
-,TRBV7-9,TRBJ1-1,TRBD1,ASSRQGGTEAF
-,TRBV6-5,TRBJ2-2,TRBD1,ASSYSGTGLSGELF
-,TRBV10-3,TRBJ2-1,TRBD1,AISDSGQVPYNEQF
-,TRBV6-5,TRBJ1-2,TRBD1,ASGQARGYGYT
-,TRBV6-1,TRBJ1-1,-,ASRGDMNTEAF
-,TRBV21-1,TRBJ2-1,-,AGRGANPCYNEQF
few,TRBV5-5,TRBJ2-5,TRBD2,ASSPGASGRTRETQY
-,TRBV4-3,TRBJ1-1,-,ASSQEASDRYTEAF
-,TRBV10-3,TRBJ2-1,-,AISESSGMVYNEQF
-,TRBV29-1,TRBJ1-1,TRBD1,SVRQGIGNTEAF
-,TRBV19,TRBJ2-1,TRBD2,ASSSAGGGFYNEQF
-,TRBV6-6,TRBJ2-1,TRBD2,ASLSGGSEQF
-,TRBV29-1,TRBJ2-1,TRBD2,SVGAPSGSGEQF
-,TRBV5-6,TRBJ1-4,TRBD1,ASSPRQGAHEKLF
-,TRBV5-6,TRBJ2-5,-,ASSFFGAQETQY
-,TRBV4-3,TRBJ2-5,TRBD1,ASSQDPPTGTGGQETQY
-,TRBV28,TRBJ2-2,-,ASSSGSGLSNTGELF
-,TRBV11-3,TRBJ2-3,-,ASSLSDADTQY
few,TRBV19,TRBJ1-1,TRBD1,ASTGVNTEAF